The subject of this entry is one TCR beta chain. These data originate in a study of OX40 agonist ivuxolimab in advanced cancers. Study as a whole: Every 2 weeks, patients received ivuxolimab intravenously, dosed at 0.01 to 10 mg/kg.

Profiling relied on immunoSEQ multiplex PCR, and the TCRdb table lists in-frame clones only, not all of them. This table has about 88,000 clones, 75% to 90% appearing once. Autoimmune disease history or systemic immunosuppression led to patient exclusion. The CDR3 covers 13 residues. V gave up 2 bases and J gave up 7 bases, with 12 bases separating them. The germline gives CDR1 SNHLY, CDR2 FYNNEI. The receptor comes from an adult with an advanced solid tumor such as melanoma, head and neck, liver or kidney cancer. This chain connects TRBV2 to TRBJ2-7; no definite D call. Source: CD4+ or CD8+ T cells sorted from blood, taken in a trial of the OX40 agonist ivuxolimab. The CDR3 protein is CASSETQLVEQYF. CDR3 DNA sequence: TGTGCCAGCAGTGAAACCCAGCTGGTGGAGCAGTACTTC. The whole variable domain, remainder taken from reference TRBV2 and TRBJ2-7, is EPEVTQTPSHQVTQMGQEVILRCVPISNHLYFYWYRQILGQKVEFLVSFYNNEISEKSEIFDDQFSVERPDGSNFTLKIRSTKLEDSAMYFCASSETQLVEQYFGPGTRLTVT.